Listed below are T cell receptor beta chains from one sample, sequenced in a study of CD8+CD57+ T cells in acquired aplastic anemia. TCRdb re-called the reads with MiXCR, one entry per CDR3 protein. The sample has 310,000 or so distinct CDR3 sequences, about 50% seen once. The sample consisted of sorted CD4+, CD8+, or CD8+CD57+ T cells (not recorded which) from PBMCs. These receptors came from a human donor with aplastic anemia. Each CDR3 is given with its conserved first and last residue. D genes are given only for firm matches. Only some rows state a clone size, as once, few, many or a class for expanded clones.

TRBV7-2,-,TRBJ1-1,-,CASSLAHLGGTEAFF,TGTGCCAGCAGCTTAGCGCATTTGGGGGGCACTGAAGCTTTCTTT
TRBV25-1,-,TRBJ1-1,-,CASSVVAGGPMNTEAFF,TGTGCCAGCAGTGTAGTAGCGGGGGGGCCGATGAACACTGAAGCTTTCTTT
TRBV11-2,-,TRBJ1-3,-,CASSSRLAGNTIYF,TGTGCCAGCAGCTCCAGACTTGCTGGAAACACCATATATTTT
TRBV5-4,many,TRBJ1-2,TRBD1,CASSLDRDRGYTF,TGTGCCAGCAGCTTGGACCGGGACAGAGGCTACACCTTC
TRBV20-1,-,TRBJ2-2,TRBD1,CSATGDSHLVAPGELFF,TGCAGTGCCACCGGGGACAGCCATCTGGTTGCGCCCGGGGAGCTGTTTTTT
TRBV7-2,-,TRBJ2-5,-,CASSSGPGQETQYF,TGTGCCAGCAGCTCCGGTCCGGGACAAGAGACCCAGTACTTC
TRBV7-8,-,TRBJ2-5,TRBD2,CASSHALGLAAFQETQYF,TGTGCCAGCAGCCATGCGCTGGGACTAGCGGCTTTCCAAGAGACCCAGTACTTC
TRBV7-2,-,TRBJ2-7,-,CASSDHRDGRTYEQYF,TGTGCCAGCAGCGACCACCGGGACGGACGAACCTACGAGCAGTACTTC
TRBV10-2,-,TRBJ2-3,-,CASSTQAGLRYTQYF,TGCGCCAGCAGTACTCAAGCCGGACTCCGATATACGCAGTATTTT
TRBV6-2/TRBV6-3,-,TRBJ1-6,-,CASSDWVNSPLHF,TGTGCCAGCAGCGACTGGGTAAATTCACCCCTCCACTTT
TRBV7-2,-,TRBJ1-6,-,CASSLGGSNSPLHF,TGTGCCAGCAGCTTAGGGGGGTCCAATTCACCCCTCCACTTT
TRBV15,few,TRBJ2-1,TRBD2,CATSRGISGGDNEQFF,TGTGCCACCAGCAGAGGTATTAGCGGGGGTGACAATGAGCAGTTCTTC
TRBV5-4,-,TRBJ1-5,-,CASSFSGGPQHF,TGTGCCAGCAGCTTTTCTGGGGGGCCCCAGCATTTT
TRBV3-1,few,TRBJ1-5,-,CASSQEGSNQPQHF,TGTGCCAGCAGCCAAGAGGGTTCTAATCAGCCCCAGCATTTT
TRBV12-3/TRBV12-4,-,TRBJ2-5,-,CASSSVATGERRFETQYF,TGTGCCAGCAGTTCAGTGGCGACGGGAGAGAGGCGTTTTGAGACCCAGTACTTC
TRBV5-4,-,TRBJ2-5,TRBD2,CASSPIVAGVSETQYF,TGTGCCAGCAGCCCAATCGTGGCGGGAGTATCAGAGACCCAGTACTTC
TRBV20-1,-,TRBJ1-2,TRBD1,CSARGDSPANYGYTF,TGCAGTGCCAGGGGGGACAGCCCTGCTAACTATGGCTACACCTTC
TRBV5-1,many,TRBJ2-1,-,CASSLDVGYNEQFF,TGCGCCAGCAGCTTGGACGTGGGATACAATGAGCAGTTCTTC
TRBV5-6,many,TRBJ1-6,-,CASSLDAGGSYNSPLHF,TGTGCCAGCAGCTTGGATGCCGGCGGGTCCTATAATTCACCCCTCCACTTT
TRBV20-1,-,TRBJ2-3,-,CSARDTGLDTQYF,TGCAGTGCTAGAGATACGGGTCTAGATACGCAGTATTTT
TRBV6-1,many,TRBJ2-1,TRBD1,CASSEARGRQFF,TGTGCCAGCAGTGAAGCAAGGGGGCGGCAGTTCTTC
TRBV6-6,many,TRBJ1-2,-,CASSDRRGSNYGYTF,TGTGCCAGCAGTGACCGCAGGGGCTCAAACTATGGCTACACCTTC
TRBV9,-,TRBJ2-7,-,CASSVASRERDEQYF,TGTGCCAGCAGCGTAGCGTCCAGGGAACGCGACGAGCAGTACTTC
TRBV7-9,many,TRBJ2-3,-,CASSSGTPLRRTDTQYF,TGTGCCAGCAGCTCTGGGACTCCATTACGGCGCACAGATACGCAGTATTTT
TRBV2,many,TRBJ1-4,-,CASTYSPTNEKLFF,TGTGCCAGCACCTACAGCCCAACTAATGAAAAACTGTTTTTT
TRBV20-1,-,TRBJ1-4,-,CRVQGTNEKLFF,TGCAGGGTCCAGGGAACTAATGAAAAACTGTTTTTT
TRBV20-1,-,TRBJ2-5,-,CSAGLVPQKEAQYF,TGCAGTGCTGGCCTTGTCCCTCAGAAAGAGGCCCAGTACTTC
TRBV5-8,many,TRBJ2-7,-,CASSPDGPGYEQYF,TGTGCCAGCAGCCCTGACGGACCCGGCTACGAGCAGTACTTC
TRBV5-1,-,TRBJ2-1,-,CASSSDRPRAYNEQFF,TGTGCCAGCAGCTCAGACCGCCCCCGGGCCTACAATGAGCAGTTCTTC
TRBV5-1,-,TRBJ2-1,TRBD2,CASSFSGTSGGGHEQFF,TGCGCCAGCAGCTTTTCCGGGACTAGCGGGGGGGGGCATGAGCAGTTCTTC
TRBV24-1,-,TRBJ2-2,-,CATSEPGPRNTGELFF,TGTGCCACCAGTGAACCGGGACCAAGGAACACCGGGGAGCTGTTTTTT
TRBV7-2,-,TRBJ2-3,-,CASSRWRDTQYF,TGTGCCAGCAGCCGGTGGAGAGATACGCAGTATTTT
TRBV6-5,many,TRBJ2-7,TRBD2,CASSYGGEWEQYF,TGTGCCAGCAGTTACGGGGGGGAGTGGGAGCAGTACTTC
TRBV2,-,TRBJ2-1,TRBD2,CARKAGGPYNEQFF,TGTGCCAGGAAGGCGGGGGGGCCCTACAATGAGCAGTTCTTC
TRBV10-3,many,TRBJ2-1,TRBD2,CATVGSGMFNEQFF,TGTGCCACCGTAGGAAGCGGGATGTTCAATGAGCAGTTCTTC
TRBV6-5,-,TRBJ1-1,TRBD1,CASSEAHRGNTEAFF,TGTGCCAGCAGTGAAGCGCACAGGGGGAACACTGAAGCTTTCTTT
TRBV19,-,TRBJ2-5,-,CASSPPGRQRGETQYF,TGTGCCAGTAGCCCCCCGGGAAGGCAGAGGGGAGAGACCCAGTACTTC
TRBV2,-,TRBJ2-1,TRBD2,CATRDSAGDEQFF,TGTGCCACCAGGGACTCGGCGGGAGATGAGCAGTTCTTC
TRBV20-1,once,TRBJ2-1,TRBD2,CSARAGGYTDTQFF,TGCAGTGCTAGAGCGGGAGGGTACACAGATACGCAGTTCTTC
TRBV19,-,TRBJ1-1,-,CASSYPAFF,TGTGCCAGTAGTTATCCGGCTTTCTTT
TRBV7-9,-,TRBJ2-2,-,CASSPPRLGNTGELFF,TGTGCCAGCAGTCCACCGCGACTGGGGAACACCGGGGAGCTGTTTTTT
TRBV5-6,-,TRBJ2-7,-,CASSRQTAGASYEQYF,TGTGCCAGCAGCCGACAAACCGCGGGGGCATCCTACGAGCAGTACTTC
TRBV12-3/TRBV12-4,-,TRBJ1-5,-,CASSLTGLGANQPQHF,TGTGCCAGCAGTTTAACAGGTTTGGGGGCCAATCAGCCCCAGCATTTT
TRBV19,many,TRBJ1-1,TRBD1,CASSIDGTAAFKAFF,TGTGCCAGTAGTATAGACGGGACAGCCGCTTTTAAAGCTTTCTTT
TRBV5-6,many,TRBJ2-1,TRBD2,CASSFGLAGVANEQFF,TGTGCCAGCAGCTTTGGACTAGCGGGAGTTGCAAATGAGCAGTTCTTC
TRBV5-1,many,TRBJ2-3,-,CASSWDLPDYNQNTQYF,TGCGCCAGCAGCTGGGACCTGCCAGACTACAACCAGAATACGCAGTATTTT
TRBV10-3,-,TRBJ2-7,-,CAIRYRGGTYEQYF,TGTGCCATCAGATATCGGGGAGGTACCTACGAGCAGTACTTC
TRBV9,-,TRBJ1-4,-,CASSPAHGGPGEKLFF,TGTGCCAGCAGTCCCGCGCACGGGGGACCGGGGGAAAAACTGTTTTTT
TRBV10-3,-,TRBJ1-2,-,CAISEPVRRGHTF,TGTGCCATCAGTGAGCCTGTGAGGCGTGGCCACACCTTC
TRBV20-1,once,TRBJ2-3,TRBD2,CSAREDSGGSTYF,TGCAGTGCTAGAGAGGATAGCGGGGGCTCGACGTATTTT
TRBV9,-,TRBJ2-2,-,CASGVGHPNTGELFF,TGTGCCAGCGGCGTAGGGCACCCGAACACCGGGGAGCTGTTTTTT